This T cell receptor (beta chain) was found in a study of cytomegalovirus exposure and HLA in healthy donors. Study-level information: In an earlier analysis, around 100 million unique TCR beta sequences were found from about 180 million T cells.

Researchers ran the PCR with 60 Vbeta and 13 Jbeta primers. The data were produced by immunoSEQ multiplex PCR, yet TCRdb's version contains in-frame clones alone and is incomplete. This sample has 85,000 to 100,000 clones, with around 70% found just once. The junction had 9 bases not matched to a gene; V was cut back by 10 bases and J by 5 bases. The CDR3 runs to 13 residues. Germline V lookup: CDR1 MNHEY, CDR2 SVGAGI. Sequences were obtained from PBMCs. The V gene is TRBV6-5, the J gene TRBJ2-3, with 7 bases that match TRBD1. This TCR derives from a man aged 45 to 65 in good health and CMV-seronegative. The CDR3 region is CATHEGGRDTQYF. The CDR3 DNA reads as TGTGCCACGCACGAAGGGGGCCGAGATACGCAGTATTTT.